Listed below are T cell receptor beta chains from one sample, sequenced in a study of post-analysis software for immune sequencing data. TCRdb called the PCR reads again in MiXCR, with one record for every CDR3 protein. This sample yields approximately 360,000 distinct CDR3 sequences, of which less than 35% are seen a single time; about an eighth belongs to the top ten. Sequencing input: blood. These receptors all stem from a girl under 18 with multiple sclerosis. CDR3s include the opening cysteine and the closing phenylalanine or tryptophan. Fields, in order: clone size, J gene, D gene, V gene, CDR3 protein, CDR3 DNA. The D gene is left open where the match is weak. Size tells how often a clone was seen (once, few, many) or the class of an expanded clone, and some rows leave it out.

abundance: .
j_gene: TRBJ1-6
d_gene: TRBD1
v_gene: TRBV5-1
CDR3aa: CASSLVTGASPLHF
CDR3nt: TGCGCCAGCAGCTTGGTCACAGGGGCTTCACCCCTCCACTTT

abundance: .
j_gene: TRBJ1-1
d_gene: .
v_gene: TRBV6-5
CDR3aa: CASSPGGGTTEAFF
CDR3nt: TGCGCCAGCAGTCCCGGCGGAGGGACGACTGAAGCTTTCTTT

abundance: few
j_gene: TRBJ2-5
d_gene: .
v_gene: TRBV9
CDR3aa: CASSVGLSKETQYF
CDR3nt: TGTGCCAGCAGCGTAGGATTGAGTAAGGAGACCCAGTACTTC

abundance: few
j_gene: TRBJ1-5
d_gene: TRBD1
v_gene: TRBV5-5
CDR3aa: CASSLEGQDQPQHF
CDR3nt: TGTGCCAGCAGCTTGGAGGGACAGGATCAGCCCCAGCATTTT

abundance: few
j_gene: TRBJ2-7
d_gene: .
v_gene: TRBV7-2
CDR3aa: CASNFRDYEQYF
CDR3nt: TGTGCCAGCAACTTCAGGGATTACGAGCAGTACTTC

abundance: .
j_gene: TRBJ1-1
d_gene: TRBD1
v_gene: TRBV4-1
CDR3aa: CASSPRDRAGTEAFF
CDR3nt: TGCGCCAGCAGCCCCCGGGACAGGGCAGGTACTGAAGCTTTCTTT

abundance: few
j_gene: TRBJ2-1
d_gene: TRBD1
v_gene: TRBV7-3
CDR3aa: CASSRTGLGYNEQFF
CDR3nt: TGTGCCAGCAGTCGGACAGGGTTAGGCTACAATGAGCAGTTCTTC

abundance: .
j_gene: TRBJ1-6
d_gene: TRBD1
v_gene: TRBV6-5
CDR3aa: CASSPDRDRINSPLHF
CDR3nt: TGTGCCAGCAGCCCAGACAGGGACCGGATCAATTCACCCCTCCACTTT

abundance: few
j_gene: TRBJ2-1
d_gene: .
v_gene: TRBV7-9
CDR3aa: CASSLADPREQFF
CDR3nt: TGTGCCAGCAGCTTAGCCGACCCTAGAGAGCAGTTCTTC

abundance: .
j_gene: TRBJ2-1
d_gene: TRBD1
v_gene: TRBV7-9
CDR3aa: CASSLSGGQGVNEQFF
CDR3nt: TGTGCCAGCAGCTTATCGGGGGGACAGGGGGTCAATGAGCAGTTCTTC

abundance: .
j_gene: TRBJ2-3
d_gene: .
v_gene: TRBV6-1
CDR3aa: CASSEWGTGVAGATDTRYF
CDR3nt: TGTGCCAGCAGTGAATGGGGGACAGGGGTAGCGGGGGCCACAGATACGCGGTATTTT

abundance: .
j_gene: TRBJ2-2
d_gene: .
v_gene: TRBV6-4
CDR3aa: CASSDWALGELFF
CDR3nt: TGTGCCAGCAGTGACTGGGCTCTCGGGGAGCTGTTTTTT

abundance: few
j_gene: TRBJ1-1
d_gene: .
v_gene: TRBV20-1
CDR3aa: CSARDPQRGTEAFF
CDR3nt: TGCAGTGCTAGAGATCCACAACGGGGGACTGAAGCTTTCTTT

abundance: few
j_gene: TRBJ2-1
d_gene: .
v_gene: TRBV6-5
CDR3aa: CASSYSRANNEQFF
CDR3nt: TGTGCCAGTAGTTACTCCCGGGCCAACAATGAGCAGTTCTTC

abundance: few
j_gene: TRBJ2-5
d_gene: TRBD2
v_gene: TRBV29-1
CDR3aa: CSVERGTSGGAWETQYF
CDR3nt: TGCAGCGTTGAAAGGGGGACTAGCGGGGGGGCCTGGGAGACCCAGTACTTC

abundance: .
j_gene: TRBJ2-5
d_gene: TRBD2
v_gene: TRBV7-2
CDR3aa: CDSSIGTSGGQETQYF
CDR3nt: TGTGACAGCAGCATAGGGACTAGCGGGGGGCAAGAGACCCAGTACTTC

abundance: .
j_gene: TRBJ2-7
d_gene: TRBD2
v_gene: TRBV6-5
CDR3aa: CASSYSTAGGSYEQYF
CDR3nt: TGTGCCAGCAGTTACTCGACGGCGGGGGGCTCCTACGAGCAGTACTTC

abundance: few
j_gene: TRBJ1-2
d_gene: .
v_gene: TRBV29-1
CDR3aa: CSVAGTTNYGYTF
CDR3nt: TGCAGCGTTGCGGGCACAACTAACTATGGCTACACCTTC

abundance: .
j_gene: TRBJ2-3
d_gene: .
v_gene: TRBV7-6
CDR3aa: CASSLVGSTDTQYF
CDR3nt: TGTGCCAGCAGCTTAGTTGGAAGCACAGATACGCAGTATTTT

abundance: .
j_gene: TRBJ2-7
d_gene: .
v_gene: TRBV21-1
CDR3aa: CASEDEQYF
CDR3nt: TGTGCCAGCGAGGACGAGCAGTACTTC

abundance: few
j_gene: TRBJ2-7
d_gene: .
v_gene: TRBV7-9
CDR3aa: CASTLNYEQYF
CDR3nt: TGTGCCAGCACCCTAAACTACGAGCAGTACTTC

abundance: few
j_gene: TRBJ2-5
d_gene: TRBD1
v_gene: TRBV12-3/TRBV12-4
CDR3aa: CASSRNTGVQETQYF
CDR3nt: TGTGCCAGCAGCAGAAATACAGGGGTCCAAGAGACCCAGTACTTC

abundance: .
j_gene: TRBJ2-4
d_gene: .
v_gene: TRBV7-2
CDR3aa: CASGLAGVGIQYF
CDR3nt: TGTGCCAGCGGCTTAGCAGGGGTGGGCATTCAGTACTTC

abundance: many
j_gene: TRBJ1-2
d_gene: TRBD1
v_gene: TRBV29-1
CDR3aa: CSVPQGDYGYTF
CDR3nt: TGCAGCGTTCCACAGGGGGACTATGGCTACACCTTC

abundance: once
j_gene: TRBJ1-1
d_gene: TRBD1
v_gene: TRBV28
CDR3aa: CASTTGQGSTEAFF
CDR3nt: TGTGCCAGCACCACGGGACAGGGCAGCACTGAAGCTTTCTTT